This T cell receptor beta chain was sequenced for a study of blood T cell repertoires in COVID-19. Trimming took 3 bases from V and 7 from J, leaving 16 bases between them. CDR3 length equals 16 residues. Germline loops: CDR1 MGHDK, CDR2 SYGVNS. Generated by immunoSEQ multiplex PCR, the TCRdb table keeps only in-frame clones and is missing some. The sample contains about 140,000 clones, roughly 85% of which appear only once. This receptor was taken from a woman between 50 and 59 years old who had recovered from COVID-19. The V and J genes are TRBV25-1 and TRBJ1-6, with D possibly TRBD1 on 6 matching bases. The sequenced material came from PBMCs or T cells enriched from blood (not recorded which). The chain's CDR3 is CASSEALQGENSPLHF. CDR3 bases: TGTGCCAGCAGTGAGGCCCTACAGGGAGAGAATTCACCCCTCCACTTT.